Listed here are 3 T cell receptor beta chains from one sample, sequenced in a study of shared clonotypes between healthy human individuals (dated by TCRdb to the early 2020s). Receptor libraries were prepared by the immunoSEQ multiplex PCR assay. The table comes from immuneACCESS by way of TCRdb, which keeps in-frame sequences with V and J called. Part of the clones is missing from these tables; in studies checked, under half for an unresolved V gene and the rest for unknown reasons. For this sample there are about 770,000 clones; roughly two thirds appear just once. In total, the top ten clones hold under 2% of the sample. The sample consisted of memory CD4+ T cells sorted from blood. Taken with the paper, the label for cell subset or site translates to: CD45RA-negative fraction. Receptor source: a woman in her twenties or thirties in good health.

This clone occurred a few times. The chain combines TRBV11-2 with TRBJ1-1; 8 bases agree with TRBD1. V lost 4 bases and J lost 3; bases outside the gene matches: 7. This CDR3 contains 15 residues. Germline loops: CDR1 SGHAT, CDR2 FQNNGV. The CDR3 DNA reads as TGTGCCAGCAGCTCATCAGACAGGGGTGACACTGAAGCTTTCTTT. It specifies CASSSSDRGDTEAFF.

CDR3 nucleotide sequence: TGTGCCGCAGCCGGAAAGAGCGGGAGGGGATACGAGCAGTACTTC. Translation: CAAAGKSGRGYEQYF. The chain uses TRBV19 and TRBJ2-7, with 10 bases lining up with TRBD2. This CDR3 has 15 residues. Trimming removed 11 bases from V and 4 bases from J; junction bases left unmatched: 14. Germline lookup yields CDR1 LNHDA and CDR2 SQIVND (reference sequence). The full variable domain, rest sourced from reference TRBV19 and TRBJ2-7, is DGGITQSPKYLFRKEGQNVTLSCEQNLNHDAMYWYRQDPGQGLRLIYYSQIVNDFQKGDIAEGYSVSREKKESFPLTVTSAQKNPTAFYLCAAAGKSGRGYEQYFGPGTRLTVT.

This clone was found a few times. This sequence joins TRBV9 and TRBJ1-2; unclear D gene. Trimming stripped 0 bases from V and 4 bases from J, with 4 bases between. The length of the CDR3 is 12 residues. Looked up from germline, CDR1 is SGDLS and CDR2 is YYNGEE. The CDR3 sequence: CASSVDFYGYTF. In DNA, the CDR3 is TGTGCCAGCAGCGTAGACTTCTATGGCTACACCTTC.